A selection of T cell receptor beta chains follows, all from one sample in a study of cytomegalovirus exposure and HLA in healthy donors. Profiling relied on immunoSEQ multiplex PCR, and the TCRdb table lists in-frame clones only, not all of them. The profile shows 150,000 to 200,000 clones, 85% to 90% of them singletons. Sequenced: PBMCs. The receptor source for this set is a young woman in good health and CMV-seropositive. Each CDR3 is given without its conserved first and last residue. Clone sizes are given selectively: once, few, many, or a class where the clone is expanded.

j_gene: TRBJ1-1; abundance: few; len: 13; v_gene: TRBV19; CDR3aa: ASSIPGGTNTEAF
j_gene: TRBJ1-2; abundance: NA; len: 13; v_gene: TRBV18; CDR3aa: ASSKNPGVDYGYT
j_gene: TRBJ2-5; abundance: NA; len: 11; v_gene: TRBV7-2; CDR3aa: ASSLSTEETQY
j_gene: TRBJ1-1; abundance: NA; len: 13; v_gene: TRBV6-5; CDR3aa: ASSYSIQSNTEAF
j_gene: TRBJ1-4; abundance: NA; len: 14; v_gene: TRBV28; CDR3aa: ASSLGQGTANEKLF
j_gene: TRBJ2-1; abundance: NA; len: 19; v_gene: TRBV12-5; CDR3aa: ASGLVLADGIAGYGYNEQF
j_gene: TRBJ2-1; abundance: NA; len: 12; v_gene: TRBV30; CDR3aa: AWYKTSGGYEQF
j_gene: TRBJ1-1; abundance: NA; len: 13; v_gene: TRBV7-9; CDR3aa: ASSLWRQGISEAF
j_gene: TRBJ1-4; abundance: NA; len: 14; v_gene: TRBV6-6; CDR3aa: ASSYADRPTNEKLF
j_gene: TRBJ2-1; abundance: NA; len: 11; v_gene: TRBV11-2; CDR3aa: ASSLALYNEQF
j_gene: TRBJ2-1; abundance: NA; len: 15; v_gene: TRBV2; CDR3aa: ASSEEELRFSYNEQF
j_gene: TRBJ2-2; abundance: NA; len: 18; v_gene: TRBV14; CDR3aa: ASSQEWMGLAGFNTGELF
j_gene: TRBJ2-3; abundance: NA; len: 16; v_gene: TRBV5-4; CDR3aa: ASSLGPRYRTGTDTQY
j_gene: TRBJ2-7; abundance: NA; len: 12; v_gene: TRBV9; CDR3aa: ASTSGANSYEQY
j_gene: TRBJ2-3; abundance: few; len: 12; v_gene: TRBV19; CDR3aa: ASSIGDSTDTQY
j_gene: TRBJ2-1; abundance: many; len: 13; v_gene: TRBV5-6; CDR3aa: ASSKTSGISDEQF
j_gene: TRBJ1-4; abundance: NA; len: 10; v_gene: TRBV6-6; CDR3aa: ASRSLNEKLF
j_gene: TRBJ1-4; abundance: NA; len: 13; v_gene: TRBV9; CDR3aa: ASSVDSGGYEKLF
j_gene: TRBJ1-5; abundance: NA; len: 13; v_gene: TRBV6-5; CDR3aa: ASSLRQGGNQPQH
j_gene: TRBJ2-7; abundance: few; len: 14; v_gene: TRBV4-1; CDR3aa: ASSQATTGSTYEQY
j_gene: TRBJ1-5; abundance: NA; len: 14; v_gene: TRBV18; CDR3aa: ASSPGRGGADQPQH
j_gene: TRBJ1-2; abundance: NA; len: 9; v_gene: TRBV29-1; CDR3aa: SVLTGDGYT
j_gene: TRBJ2-5; abundance: NA; len: 13; v_gene: TRBV4-1; CDR3aa: ASSDPGQGRETQY
j_gene: TRBJ2-1; abundance: NA; len: 17; v_gene: TRBV27; CDR3aa: ASSHSNLKRTSAYNEQF
j_gene: TRBJ1-1; abundance: once; len: 9; v_gene: TRBV20-1; CDR3aa: SARRPGGAF
j_gene: TRBJ2-3; abundance: NA; len: 12; v_gene: TRBV7-3; CDR3aa: ASSPAGGTDTQY
j_gene: TRBJ2-7; abundance: NA; len: 11; v_gene: TRBV4-2; CDR3aa: ASSRSGSYEQY
j_gene: TRBJ2-3; abundance: NA; len: 15; v_gene: TRBV7-3; CDR3aa: ASSLTQPGRGKDTQY
j_gene: TRBJ1-2; abundance: few; len: 12; v_gene: TRBV18; CDR3aa: ASSESRDNYGYT
j_gene: TRBJ1-1; abundance: NA; len: 12; v_gene: TRBV25-1; CDR3aa: ASSRRGMNTEAF
j_gene: TRBJ2-1; abundance: few; len: 15; v_gene: TRBV9; CDR3aa: ASSGSLWEGDVDEQF
j_gene: TRBJ2-5; abundance: NA; len: 13; v_gene: TRBV5-1; CDR3aa: ASRPATGYQETQY
j_gene: TRBJ2-2; abundance: NA; len: 15; v_gene: TRBV4-3; CDR3aa: ASSQGPTSGSTGELF
j_gene: TRBJ1-1; abundance: NA; len: 12; v_gene: TRBV10-3; CDR3aa: AISEFAPSTEAF
j_gene: TRBJ2-3; abundance: NA; len: 12; v_gene: TRBV10-3; CDR3aa: AISEAGGPDTQY
j_gene: TRBJ2-2; abundance: NA; len: 13; v_gene: TRBV7-8; CDR3aa: ASSPLAGGAGELF
j_gene: TRBJ1-5; abundance: NA; len: 12; v_gene: TRBV28; CDR3aa: ASSFSGPNQPQH
j_gene: TRBJ2-5; abundance: NA; len: 13; v_gene: TRBV9; CDR3aa: ASSGLMTGRETQY
j_gene: TRBJ2-4; abundance: once; len: 13; v_gene: TRBV5-6; CDR3aa: ASSLRFLAKNIQY
j_gene: TRBJ2-7; abundance: few; len: 13; v_gene: TRBV9; CDR3aa: ASSAFGTGGYEQY
j_gene: TRBJ2-7; abundance: NA; len: 14; v_gene: TRBV18; CDR3aa: ASSPRGLAETYEQY
j_gene: TRBJ2-1; abundance: NA; len: 13; v_gene: TRBV11-2; CDR3aa: ASSQGGGQVQFEF
j_gene: TRBJ2-7; abundance: once; len: 11; v_gene: TRBV7-2; CDR3aa: ASLDTSGSGWY
j_gene: TRBJ2-1; abundance: NA; len: 10; v_gene: TRBV7-9; CDR3aa: AGLGLYNEQF
j_gene: TRBJ1-1; abundance: NA; len: 13; v_gene: TRBV5-4; CDR3aa: ASSLGGSLNTEAF
j_gene: TRBJ2-7; abundance: once; len: 14; v_gene: TRBV19; CDR3aa: ASSTQAGTGTYEQY
j_gene: TRBJ2-1; abundance: NA; len: 14; v_gene: TRBV27; CDR3aa: ASIRRDRYLGNEQF
j_gene: TRBJ2-1; abundance: NA; len: 10; v_gene: TRBV11-2; CDR3aa: ASSSNLDEQF
j_gene: TRBJ2-1; abundance: NA; len: 13; v_gene: TRBV18; CDR3aa: ASSPLAGGGNEQF
j_gene: TRBJ1-4; abundance: NA; len: 10; v_gene: TRBV5-1; CDR3aa: ASRSTNEKLF
j_gene: TRBJ2-7; abundance: NA; len: 13; v_gene: TRBV6-5; CDR3aa: ASRQTGTGRNEQY
j_gene: TRBJ2-7; abundance: NA; len: 11; v_gene: TRBV19; CDR3aa: ASVMGGLYEQY